This is a list of T cell receptor beta chains from one sample in a study of OX40 agonist ivuxolimab in advanced cancers. The assay was immunoSEQ multiplex PCR, and TCRdb's table has in-frame clones only and misses some. This table holds 55,000 to 75,000 clones, 70% to 90% found once. Sequencing was performed on CD4+ or CD8+ T cells sorted from blood, taken in a trial of the OX40 agonist ivuxolimab. The receptors shown here come from an adult with an advanced solid tumor such as melanoma, head and neck, liver or kidney cancer. CDR3s include the opening cysteine and the closing phenylalanine or tryptophan. The D gene is left open where the match is weak. Clone size is given for some rows only: seen once, a few or many times, or a class if the clone is expanded.

D gene,clone size,J gene,V gene,CDR3 protein,CDR3 DNA
-,-,TRBJ2-5,TRBV2,CASSSKGETQYF,TGTGCCAGCAGCTCCAAGGGGGAGACCCAGTACTTC
-,-,TRBJ1-2,TRBV9,CASSPTPRPEGYTF,TGTGCCAGCAGCCCGACCCCACGGCCTGAGGGCTACACCTTC
-,-,TRBJ2-5,TRBV19,CASSRGGPGTAKETQYF,TGTGCCAGTAGTAGGGGGGGGCCAGGGACAGCTAAAGAGACCCAGTACTTC
-,-,TRBJ2-5,TRBV15,CATSRDGTLGTQYF,TGTGCCACCAGCAGAGACGGGACTCTCGGGACCCAGTACTTC
-,once,TRBJ2-3,TRBV9,CASSVGRTLSTDTQYF,TGTGCCAGCAGCGTAGGTAGGACTCTTAGCACAGATACGCAGTATTTT
-,-,TRBJ2-7,TRBV5-4,CASSLDRPYEQYF,TGTGCCAGCAGCTTGGATCGGCCCTACGAGCAGTACTTC
TRBD2,once,TRBJ2-7,TRBV14,CASSPGLAGLSRQYF,TGTGCCAGCAGCCCAGGCCTAGCGGGACTTTCCCGGCAGTACTTC
-,-,TRBJ2-7,TRBV6-5,CASRKTGGGEQYF,TGTGCCAGCAGAAAAACAGGGGGGGGCGAGCAGTACTTC
-,-,TRBJ2-2,TRBV5-1,CASSLSRVDTGELFF,TGCGCCAGCAGCTTGAGCAGGGTGGACACCGGGGAGCTGTTTTTT
TRBD2,-,TRBJ2-2,TRBV5-1,CASSSSLARNTGELFF,TGCGCCAGCAGCTCCTCACTAGCGCGGAACACCGGGGAGCTGTTTTTT
TRBD2,-,TRBJ2-5,TRBV5-1,CASSSGGVRETQYF,TGCGCCAGCAGCTCGGGAGGGGTAAGGGAGACCCAGTACTTC
-,-,TRBJ1-2,TRBV7-3,CASSPRDLGGYTF,TGTGCCAGCAGCCCTCGGGACCTCGGGGGCTACACCTTC
-,-,TRBJ2-4,TRBV11-2,CASSLYRDIQYF,TGTGCCAGCAGCTTATACCGGGACATTCAGTACTTC
-,-,TRBJ1-1,TRBV2,CASSRFQVGSTEAFF,TGTGCCAGCAGTAGGTTCCAGGTGGGGTCCACTGAAGCTTTCTTT
TRBD1,-,TRBJ1-4,TRBV19,CASRPGTATEKLFF,TGTGCCAGTAGACCCGGGACAGCAACAGAAAAACTGTTTTTT
TRBD1,-,TRBJ2-3,TRBV28,CASRPSGQGTDTQYF,TGTGCCAGCAGACCCTCGGGACAGGGTACAGATACGCAGTATTTT
-,-,TRBJ2-2,TRBV5-4,CASKKQDSAGELFF,TGTGCCAGCAAAAAACAGGACTCTGCCGGGGAGCTGTTTTTT
TRBD1,-,TRBJ1-6,TRBV19,CASSPGTGYNSPLHF,TGTGCCAGTAGTCCCGGGACAGGTTATAATTCACCCCTCCACTTT
-,once,TRBJ2-7,TRBV29-1,CSVVRGWTDYEQYF,TGCAGCGTCGTAAGGGGGTGGACCGACTACGAGCAGTACTTC
TRBD2,-,TRBJ2-2,TRBV5-4,CASSSLQTSLAGELFF,TGTGCCAGCAGCTCCTTACAGACTAGCCTGGCCGGGGAGCTGTTTTTT
-,-,TRBJ2-5,TRBV7-9,CASSLAGGLETQYF,TGTGCCAGCAGCTTAGCGGGGGGGCTTGAGACCCAGTACTTC
-,-,TRBJ1-6,TRBV30,CAWSSLGAGENSPLHF,TGTGCCTGGAGTTCATTGGGGGCAGGTGAAAATTCACCCCTCCACTTT
TRBD1,-,TRBJ1-2,TRBV6-9,CASSHRDRTNYGYTF,TGTGCCAGCAGCCACCGGGACAGAACTAACTATGGCTACACCTTC
-,-,TRBJ1-2,TRBV7-2,CASTLSRQAEGYTF,TGTGCCAGCACCTTATCCCGACAGGCGGAGGGCTACACCTTC
-,few,TRBJ2-7,TRBV27,CASSLTSGKGVVEQYF,TGTGCCAGCAGTCTTACGTCAGGGAAAGGGGTAGTAGAGCAGTACTTC
-,-,TRBJ1-3,TRBV7-9,CASSLAQGPGNTIYF,TGTGCCAGCAGCTTAGCCCAGGGACCTGGAAACACCATATATTTT
-,-,TRBJ2-1,TRBV29-1,CSAGGRSFSYNEQFF,TGCAGCGCTGGGGGCCGGAGCTTCTCCTACAATGAGCAGTTCTTC
-,-,TRBJ1-5,TRBV30,CAWSLGRRAQPQHF,TGTGCCTGGAGTTTGGGCCGTCGAGCGCAGCCCCAGCATTTT
TRBD1,-,TRBJ1-1,TRBV29-1,CSIGDRYTEAFF,TGCAGCATCGGGGACAGGTACACTGAAGCTTTCTTT
TRBD1,-,TRBJ2-3,TRBV27,CASSLGGTGLARTDTQYF,TGTGCCAGCAGCCTAGGGGGCACAGGTTTAGCCCGCACAGATACGCAGTATTTT
TRBD1,-,TRBJ2-2,TRBV6-5,CASRPGQGSTGELFF,TGTGCCAGCAGGCCGGGACAGGGAAGCACCGGGGAGCTGTTTTTT
TRBD1,-,TRBJ2-1,TRBV11-3,CASSFRTGDYNEQFF,TGTGCCAGCAGCTTTAGGACAGGGGACTACAATGAGCAGTTCTTC
TRBD2,-,TRBJ2-7,TRBV7-2,CATSGLAGRPSYEQYF,TGTGCGACTTCGGGACTAGCGGGGAGACCCTCCTACGAGCAGTACTTC
TRBD2,-,TRBJ2-3,TRBV5-4,CASSLGPTAGVDTQYF,TGTGCCAGCAGCTTGGGCCCCACGGCGGGAGTCGATACGCAGTATTTT
-,-,TRBJ2-5,TRBV27,CASSLGEFGTQYF,TGTGCCAGCAGTTTGGGGGAATTCGGGACCCAGTACTTC
-,-,TRBJ1-5,TRBV12-5,CASGYNSNQPQHF,TGTGCTAGTGGTTATAACAGCAATCAGCCCCAGCATTTT
-,once,TRBJ1-1,TRBV7-2,CASSLQGNTEAFF,TGTGCCAGCAGCCTTCAGGGGAACACTGAAGCTTTCTTT
TRBD2,-,TRBJ2-7,TRBV7-2,CASSSGLAAQQYF,TGTGCCAGCAGCTCGGGACTAGCGGCCCAGCAGTACTTC
TRBD1,-,TRBJ2-7,TRBV6-5,CASSRGGDEQYF,TGTGCCAGCAGCCGAGGGGGCGACGAGCAGTACTTC
TRBD1,-,TRBJ1-5,TRBV19,CASNDRATSNQPQHF,TGTGCCAGTAATGACAGGGCTACAAGCAATCAGCCCCAGCATTTT
-,few,TRBJ1-1,TRBV4-3,CASSQEPGRGDTEAFF,TGCGCCAGCAGCCAAGAACCGGGTCGGGGGGACACTGAAGCTTTCTTT
-,-,TRBJ2-1,TRBV6-6,CASSSTGTQYNEQFF,TGTGCCAGCAGCTCAACCGGGACACAGTACAATGAGCAGTTCTTC
-,-,TRBJ1-3,TRBV6-6,CASRLTGNTIYF,TGTGCCAGCAGACTGACTGGAAACACCATATATTTT
TRBD2,-,TRBJ2-7,TRBV15,CATSSSGRAYEQYF,TGTGCCACCAGCAGTAGCGGGAGGGCCTACGAGCAGTACTTC